Included here is one T cell receptor beta chain sequence, with context. The data were taken from a study of shared clonotypes between healthy human individuals. Overall study context: Researchers assigned three CD4 naive, three CD4 memory, two CD8 naive and one CD8 memory plate to each donor.

Germline values: CDR1 SQVTM, CDR2 ANQGSEA. The trim removed 6 bases at V and 6 bases at J, leaving 10 bases unmatched. CDR3 length: 13 residues. Per sorted-subset replicate PCR, input was around 200 ng DNA, representing tens of thousands of T cell genomes. Profiling relied on immunoSEQ multiplex PCR, and the TCRdb table lists in-frame clones only, not all of them. This sample has approximately 1.5 million clones, with approximately 98% found just once. The gene calls are TRBV29-1 and TRBJ2-7; 8 bases fit TRBD1. The source material was naive CD4+ T cells sorted from blood. The sample's subset: CD45RA+ positively selected. This TCR was recovered from a man aged 25 to 40 in good health. CDR3: CSVDEDRAGEQYF. As DNA, the CDR3 is TGCAGCGTCGATGAGGACAGGGCGGGCGAGCAGTACTTC.